This T cell receptor (beta chain) is drawn from a study of shared clonotypes between healthy human individuals. Study-level points and caveats: Genetic and exposure-history diversity was limited by the small donor number. Unshared clonotypes carried lower generation probabilities than those common to all four donors.

Naivety among CD8 cells was defined by CD45RO negativity and positive CCR7 selection, thereby excluding terminally differentiated effector memory CD45RA+ cells. Note on this clone: Its antigen is unknown.

Measured with immunoSEQ multiplex PCR; TCRdb has only the in-frame clones, and not every one. The table has under 1 million clones, about 96% seen once. Trimming removed 4 bases from V and 3 bases from J, with 13 bases in between. Germline V gene sequence: CDR1 PRHDT, CDR2 FYEKMQ (reference sequence). The CDR3 is 14 residues long. Sequenced: naive CD8+ T cells sorted from blood. This clonotype originated in a man aged 30 to 45 in good health. The chain employs TRBV13 and TRBJ2-7, with TRBD1 as a possible D gene (6 bases). The CDR3 here is CASSYRVLDYEQYF. As DNA, the CDR3 is TGTGCCAGCAGCTACAGGGTTTTGGACTACGAGCAGTACTTC.